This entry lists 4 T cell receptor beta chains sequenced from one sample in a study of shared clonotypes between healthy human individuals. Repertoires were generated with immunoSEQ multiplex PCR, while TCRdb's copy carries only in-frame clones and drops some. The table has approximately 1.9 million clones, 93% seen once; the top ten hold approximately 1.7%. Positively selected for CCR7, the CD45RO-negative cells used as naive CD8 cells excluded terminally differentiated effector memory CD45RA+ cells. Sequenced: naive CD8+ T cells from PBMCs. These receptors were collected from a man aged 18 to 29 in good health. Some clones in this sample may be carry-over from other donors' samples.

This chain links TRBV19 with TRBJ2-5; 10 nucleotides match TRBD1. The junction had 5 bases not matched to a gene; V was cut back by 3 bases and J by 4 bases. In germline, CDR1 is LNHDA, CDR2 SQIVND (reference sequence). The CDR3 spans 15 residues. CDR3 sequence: CASSIGGQGLETQYF. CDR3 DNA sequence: TGTGCCAGTAGTATTGGGGGACAGGGGTTAGAGACCCAGTACTTC.

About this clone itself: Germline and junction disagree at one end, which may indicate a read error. In DNA, the CDR3 is TGTGCCAGCAGGTTAGCGGGAGGGAACTCCTACAATGAGCAGTTCTTC. Its protein product is CASRLAGGNSYNEQFF. This sequence joins TRBV11-2 and TRBJ2-1; 11 nucleotides align to TRBD2. Germline V gene data show CDR1 as SGHAT and CDR2 as FQNNGV. This CDR3 spans 16 amino acids.

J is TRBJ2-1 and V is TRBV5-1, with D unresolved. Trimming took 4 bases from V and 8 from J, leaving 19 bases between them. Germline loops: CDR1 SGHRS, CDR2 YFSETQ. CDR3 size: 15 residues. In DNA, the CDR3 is TGCGCCAGCAGCGCACCGGTTTCCGCGAACGATGAGCAGTTCTTC. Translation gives CASSAPVSANDEQFF.

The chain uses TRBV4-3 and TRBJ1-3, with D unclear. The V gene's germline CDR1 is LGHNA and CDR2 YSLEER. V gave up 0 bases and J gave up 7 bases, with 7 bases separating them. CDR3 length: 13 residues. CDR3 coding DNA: TGCGCCAGCAGCCAAGACTTAGAGAACACCATATATTTT. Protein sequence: CASSQDLENTIYF.